The T cell receptor beta chain under discussion was sequenced for a study of T cells in Graves' hyperthyroidism and ophthalmopathy. Amplification targeted TCR beta CDR3 regions from RNA transcripts. With the HTBI primer set, the TCR CDR3 went through a first round of RT-PCR. TCRdb re-called the multiplex PCR reads with MiXCR, one entry per CDR3 protein. The sample has 300,000 to 350,000 distinct CDR3 sequences; roughly 23% are singletons. Ten or more counts support this clonotype. Between the trimmed V and J ends, which lost 0 bases and 5 bases, there was a span of 9 bases. CDR1 is SGHRS, CDR2 YFSETQ, per germline. The CDR3 is 13 residues long.

The receptor was derived from a woman aged 45-59 years with Graves' hyperthyroidism. The sample consisted of blood. The chain has TRBV5-1 and TRBJ2-7, with a possible D match to TRBD1 (5 bases). The CDR3 sequence is CASSLAPGNEQYF. As DNA, the CDR3 is TGCGCCAGCAGCTTGGCCCCAGGGAACGAGCAGTACTTC.